This T cell receptor (beta chain) came from a study of blood T cells in healthy people across ages. Per the germline V gene, CDR1 is LGHDT and CDR2 is YNNKEL (reference sequence). The CDR3 has 15 amino acids. In this sample, this clonotype turned up a few times. A second PCR, run for roughly 7 to 11 cycles, used a sample-barcoded 5' primer plus a J-beta primer mix. Template switching added a 12-random-nucleotide identifier to every cDNA molecule. TCRdb used MiXCR to reprocess the 5' RACE reads, holding one entry per CDR3 protein. The table lists 450,000 to 650,000 distinct CDR3 sequences, around 24% of them singletons. The same data also contributed to another study, on T cells of mothers and their children.

The chain uses TRBV3-1 and TRBJ2-5, with TRBD2 matching over 8 bases. TRBJ2-1 matches the DNA end more closely, so the J call is doubtful. Material: blood. This receptor was identified in a boy between 10 and 17 years old in good health. CDR3 sequence (DNA): TGTGCCAGCAGCCAAGCCGGGGGGGCCCACAATGAGCAGTTCTTC. Protein product: CASSQAGGAHNEQFF.